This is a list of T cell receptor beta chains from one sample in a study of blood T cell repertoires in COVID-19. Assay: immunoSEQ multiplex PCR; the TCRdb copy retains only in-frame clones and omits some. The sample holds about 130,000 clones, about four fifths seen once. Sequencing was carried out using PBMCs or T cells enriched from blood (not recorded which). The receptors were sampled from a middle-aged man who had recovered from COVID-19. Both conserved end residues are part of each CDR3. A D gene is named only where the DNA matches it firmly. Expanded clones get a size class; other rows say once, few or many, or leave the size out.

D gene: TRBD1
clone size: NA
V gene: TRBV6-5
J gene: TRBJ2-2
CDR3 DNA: TGTGCCAGCATTCAACAGGGGACGAACACCGGGGAGCTGTTTTTT
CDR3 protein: CASIQQGTNTGELFF

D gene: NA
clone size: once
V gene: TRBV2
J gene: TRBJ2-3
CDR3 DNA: TGTGCCAGCAGTGAAGCGCTGGCAAACACAGATACGCAGTATTTT
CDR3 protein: CASSEALANTDTQYF

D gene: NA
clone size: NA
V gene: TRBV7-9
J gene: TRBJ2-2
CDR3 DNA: TGTGCCAGCAGCTTGGCTTTCACCGGGGAGCTGTTTTTT
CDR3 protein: CASSLAFTGELFF

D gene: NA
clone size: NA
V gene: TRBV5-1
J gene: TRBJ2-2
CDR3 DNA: TGCGCCAGCAGCCCCGACACCCCCGGGGAGCTGTTTTTT
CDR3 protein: CASSPDTPGELFF

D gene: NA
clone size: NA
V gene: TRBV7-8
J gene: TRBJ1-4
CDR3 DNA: TGTGCCAGCAGCTTAGTTCCGGGGGGGACAACTAATGAAAAACTGTTTTTT
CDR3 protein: CASSLVPGGTTNEKLFF

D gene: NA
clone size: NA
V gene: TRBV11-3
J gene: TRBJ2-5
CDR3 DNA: TGTGCCAGCAGCCCCAGTCCGAAAGAGACCCAGTACTTC
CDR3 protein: CASSPSPKETQYF

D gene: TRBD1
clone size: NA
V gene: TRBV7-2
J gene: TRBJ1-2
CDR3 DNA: TGTGCCAGCAGCTACCGACAGGGGTGGGTCTATGGCTACACCTTC
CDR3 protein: CASSYRQGWVYGYTF

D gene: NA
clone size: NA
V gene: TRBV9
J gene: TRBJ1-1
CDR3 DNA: TGTGCCAGCAGCGTAGAGCTGAACACTGAAGCTTTCTTT
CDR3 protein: CASSVELNTEAFF

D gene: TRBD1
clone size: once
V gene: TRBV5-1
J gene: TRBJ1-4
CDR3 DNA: TGCGCCAGCAGCTTGGCGACCGGGACAGGGGGGCCTAATGAAAAACTGTTTTTT
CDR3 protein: CASSLATGTGGPNEKLFF

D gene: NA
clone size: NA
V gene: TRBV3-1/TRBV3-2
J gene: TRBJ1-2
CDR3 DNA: TGTGCCAGCAGCCAAGGGGCAGTTCAATATGGCTACACCTTC
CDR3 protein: CASSQGAVQYGYTF

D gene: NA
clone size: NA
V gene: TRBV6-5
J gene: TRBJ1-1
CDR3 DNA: TGTGCCAGCAGTTACTCGACAGCGAACACTGAAGCTTTCTTT
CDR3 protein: CASSYSTANTEAFF

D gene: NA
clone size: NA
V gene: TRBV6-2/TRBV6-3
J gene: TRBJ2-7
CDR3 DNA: TGTGCCAGCAGTAATGGGGGGGCACTGGAGCAGTACTTC
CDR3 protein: CASSNGGALEQYF

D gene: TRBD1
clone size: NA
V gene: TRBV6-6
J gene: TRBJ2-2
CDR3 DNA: TGTGCCAGCAGTTACTCGGGACAGGGGGCCGGGGAGCTGTTTTTT
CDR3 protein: CASSYSGQGAGELFF

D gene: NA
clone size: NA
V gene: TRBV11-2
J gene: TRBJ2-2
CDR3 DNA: TGTGCCAGCAGCTGGGGGGGGGCTAACACCGGGGAGCTGTTTTTT
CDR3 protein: CASSWGGANTGELFF

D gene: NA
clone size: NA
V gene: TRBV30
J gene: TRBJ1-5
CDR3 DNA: TGTGCCTGGAGTGGCCGCCGGGACAACGAGCCCCAGCATTTT
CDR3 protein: CAWSGRRDNEPQHF

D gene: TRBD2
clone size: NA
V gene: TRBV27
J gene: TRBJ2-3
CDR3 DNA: TGTGCCAGCAGTATACGGACTAGCGGGGGGCTAACAGATACGCAGTATTTT
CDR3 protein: CASSIRTSGGLTDTQYF

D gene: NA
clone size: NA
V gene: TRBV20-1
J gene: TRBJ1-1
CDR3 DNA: TGCAGTGTGCGGGATTTGGCTGAAGCTTTCTTT
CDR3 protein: CSVRDLAEAFF

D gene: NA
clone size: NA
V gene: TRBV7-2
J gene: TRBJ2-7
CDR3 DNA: TGTGCCAGCAGGGACCCCAGGGACTACGAGCAGTACTTC
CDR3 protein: CASRDPRDYEQYF

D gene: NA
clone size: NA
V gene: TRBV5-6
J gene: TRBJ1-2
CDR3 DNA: TGTGCCAGCAAAACCTGGCGAGGCGTGGGCTATGGCTACACCTTC
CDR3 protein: CASKTWRGVGYGYTF

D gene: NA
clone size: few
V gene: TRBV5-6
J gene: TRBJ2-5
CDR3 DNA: TGTGCCAGCAGCTTGGAGATAGTAGGCTCCAGGGAGACCCAGTACTTC
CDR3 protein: CASSLEIVGSRETQYF

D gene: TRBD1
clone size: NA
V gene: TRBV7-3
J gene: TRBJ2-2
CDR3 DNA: TGTGCCAGCAGACCTGACAGGGTGACCGGGGAGCTGTTTTTT
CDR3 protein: CASRPDRVTGELFF

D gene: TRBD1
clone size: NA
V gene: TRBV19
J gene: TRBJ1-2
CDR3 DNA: TGTGCCAGTAGTATAGACCTCTTGGACAGGGAGGATGGCTACACCTTC
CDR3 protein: CASSIDLLDREDGYTF

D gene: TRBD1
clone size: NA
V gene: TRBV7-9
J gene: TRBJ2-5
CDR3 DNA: TGTGCCAGCAGCCTTCAGGGGGCAGAGACCCAGTACTTC
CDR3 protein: CASSLQGAETQYF

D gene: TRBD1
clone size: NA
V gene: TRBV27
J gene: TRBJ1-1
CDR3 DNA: TGTGCCAGCAGAAACAGGGGGCTGACCACTGAAGCTTTCTTT
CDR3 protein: CASRNRGLTTEAFF

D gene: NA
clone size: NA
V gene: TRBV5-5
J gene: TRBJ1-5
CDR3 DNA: TGTGCCAGCAGCCCAACGACAGGCCTCAATCAGCCCCAGCATTTT
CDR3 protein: CASSPTTGLNQPQHF

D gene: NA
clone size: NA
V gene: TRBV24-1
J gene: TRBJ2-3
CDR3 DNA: TGTGCCACCAGTGATCCCTCCAGGGGGGTCACAGATACGCAGTATTTT
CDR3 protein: CATSDPSRGVTDTQYF

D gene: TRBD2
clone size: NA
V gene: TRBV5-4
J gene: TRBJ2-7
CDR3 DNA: TGTGCCAGCAGCTTAAGTTCGGGACTAGCGGGGGGCTACGAGCAGTACTTC
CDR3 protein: CASSLSSGLAGGYEQYF

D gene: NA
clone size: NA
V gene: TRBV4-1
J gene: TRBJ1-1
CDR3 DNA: TGCGCCAGCAGCCAAGAAAGGAGGAACACTGAAGCTTTCTTT
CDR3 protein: CASSQERRNTEAFF

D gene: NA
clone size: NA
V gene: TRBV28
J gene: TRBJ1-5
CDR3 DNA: TGTGCCAGCAGTTTGGAGAATCAGCCCCAGCATTTT
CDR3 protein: CASSLENQPQHF

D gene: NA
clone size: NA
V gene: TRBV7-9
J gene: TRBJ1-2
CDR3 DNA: TGTGCCAGCAGCCATCCGTCCCCCTTGGGAGGGGGCTATGGCTACACCTTC
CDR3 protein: CASSHPSPLGGGYGYTF

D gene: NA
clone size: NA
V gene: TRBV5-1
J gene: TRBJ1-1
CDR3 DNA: TGCGCCAGCAGCCCGGTCCAGGGTTTCACTGAAGCTTTCTTT
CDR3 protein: CASSPVQGFTEAFF

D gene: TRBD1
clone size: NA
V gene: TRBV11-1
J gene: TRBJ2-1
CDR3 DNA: TGTGCCAGCAGCAGACAGGGGGCAGGCTACAATGAGCAGTTCTTC
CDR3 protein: CASSRQGAGYNEQFF

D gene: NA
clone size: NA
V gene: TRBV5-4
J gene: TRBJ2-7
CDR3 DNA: TGTGCCAGCAGCTTACCAGATACCTACGAGCAGTACTTC
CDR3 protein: CASSLPDTYEQYF

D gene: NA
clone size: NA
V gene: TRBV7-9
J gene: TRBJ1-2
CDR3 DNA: TGTGCCAGCAGCTTAGAGCACTATGGCTACACCTTC
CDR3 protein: CASSLEHYGYTF

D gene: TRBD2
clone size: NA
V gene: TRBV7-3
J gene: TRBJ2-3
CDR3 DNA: TGTGCCAGCAGCTTAAAGCTAGCGGGGGCAGATACGCAGTATTTT
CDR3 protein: CASSLKLAGADTQYF

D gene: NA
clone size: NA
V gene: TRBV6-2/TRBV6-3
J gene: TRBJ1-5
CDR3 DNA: TGTGCCAGCAGCCCCGGGTCCTACAATCAGCCCCAGCATTTT
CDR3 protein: CASSPGSYNQPQHF

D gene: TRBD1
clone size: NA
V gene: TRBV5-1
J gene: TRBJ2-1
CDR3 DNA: TGCGCCAGCAGCTTGGCCGACAGGGTCAATGAGCAGTTCTTC
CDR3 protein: CASSLADRVNEQFF

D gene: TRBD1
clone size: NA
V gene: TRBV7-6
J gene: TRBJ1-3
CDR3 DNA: TGTGCCAGCAGCTTAGGAAGGGGGCCGGGAAACACCATATATTTT
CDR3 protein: CASSLGRGPGNTIYF

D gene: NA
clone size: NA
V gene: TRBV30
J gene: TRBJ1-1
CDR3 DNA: TGTGCCTTGCGGGGGGGCGTAGCTTTCTTT
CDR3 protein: CALRGGVAFF

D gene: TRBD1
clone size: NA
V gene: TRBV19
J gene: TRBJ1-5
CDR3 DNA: TGTGCCAGTAGTATCTTTGGACAGGGCAATCAGCCCCAGCATTTT
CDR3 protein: CASSIFGQGNQPQHF

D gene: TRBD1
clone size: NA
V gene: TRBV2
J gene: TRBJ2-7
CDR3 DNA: TGTGCCAGCACCGGAAGACCCCCCGGACAGGGGGGTATCTACGAGCAGTACTTC
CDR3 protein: CASTGRPPGQGGIYEQYF

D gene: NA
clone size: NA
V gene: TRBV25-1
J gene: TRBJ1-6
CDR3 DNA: TGTGCCAGCAGTGAGGGGAGTTGGGGTTATTCACCCCTCCACTTT
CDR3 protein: CASSEGSWGYSPLHF

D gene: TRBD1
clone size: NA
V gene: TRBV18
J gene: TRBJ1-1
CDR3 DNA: TGTGCCAGCTCACTCCGACAGGGGGCGCCCACTGAAGCTTTCTTT
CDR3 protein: CASSLRQGAPTEAFF

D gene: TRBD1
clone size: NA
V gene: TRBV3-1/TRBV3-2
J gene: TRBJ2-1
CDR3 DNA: TGTGCCAGCAGCCAGGGACCCGGGACAGGGCATGGGAATGAGCAGTTCTTC
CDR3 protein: CASSQGPGTGHGNEQFF

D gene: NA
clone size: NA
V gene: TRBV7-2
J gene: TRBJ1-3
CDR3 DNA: TGTGCCAGCAGCTTAGGGTTCGCGGGGGGACCGGGGGGAAGAAACACCATATATTTT
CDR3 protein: CASSLGFAGGPGGRNTIYF

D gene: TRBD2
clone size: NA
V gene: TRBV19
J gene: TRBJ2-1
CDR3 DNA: TGTGCCAGTAAGACTAGCGGGGGCCAGTACAATGAGCAGTTCTTC
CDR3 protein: CASKTSGGQYNEQFF

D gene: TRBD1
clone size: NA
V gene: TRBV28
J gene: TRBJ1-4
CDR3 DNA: TGTGCCAGCAGGACAGGGAGCGAAAAACTGTTTTTT
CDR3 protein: CASRTGSEKLFF

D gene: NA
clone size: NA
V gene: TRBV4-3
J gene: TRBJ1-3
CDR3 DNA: TGCGCCAGCAGCCAAGTGGGCAGGGCTGGAAACACCATATATTTT
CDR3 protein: CASSQVGRAGNTIYF

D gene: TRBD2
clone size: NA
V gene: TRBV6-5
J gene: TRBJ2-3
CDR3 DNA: TGTGCCAGCAGTCGTTTAGCGGGCTACACAGATACGCAGTATTTT
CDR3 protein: CASSRLAGYTDTQYF

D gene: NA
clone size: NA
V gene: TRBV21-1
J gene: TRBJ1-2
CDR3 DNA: TGTGCCAGCAGCACGACGGACAGGCGAGCTAACTATGGCTACACCTTC
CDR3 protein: CASSTTDRRANYGYTF

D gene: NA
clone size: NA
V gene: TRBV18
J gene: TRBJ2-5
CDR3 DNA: TGTGCCAGCTCTCTTACAGGGTTCGAGACCCAGTACTTC
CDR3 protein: CASSLTGFETQYF

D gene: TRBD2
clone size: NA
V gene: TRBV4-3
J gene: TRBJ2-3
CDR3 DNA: TGCGCCAGCAGCCAAGCGGGGGGGCTAGCAGATACGCAGTATTTT
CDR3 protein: CASSQAGGLADTQYF

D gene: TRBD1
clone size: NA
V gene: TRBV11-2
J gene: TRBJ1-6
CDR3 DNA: TGTGCCAGCAGCTTAACAGGGGATTCACCCCTCCACTTT
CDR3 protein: CASSLTGDSPLHF

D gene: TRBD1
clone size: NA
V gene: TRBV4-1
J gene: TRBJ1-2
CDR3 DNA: TGCGCCAGCAGCCCGACGGACAGGGGGAGCGGAGCTAACTATGGCTACACCTTC
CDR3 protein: CASSPTDRGSGANYGYTF

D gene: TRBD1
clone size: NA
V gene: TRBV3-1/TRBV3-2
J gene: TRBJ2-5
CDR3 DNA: TGTGCCAGCAGCCCATACGGAACAGGGGAGGAGACCCAGTACTTC
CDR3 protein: CASSPYGTGEETQYF

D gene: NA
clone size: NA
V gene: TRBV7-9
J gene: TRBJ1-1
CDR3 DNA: TGTGCCAGCAGCCCAGTGGGGGGGACTGAAGCTTTCTTT
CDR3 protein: CASSPVGGTEAFF

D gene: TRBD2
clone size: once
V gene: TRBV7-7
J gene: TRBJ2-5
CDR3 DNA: TGTGCTAGCAGAACCAGCGGGGAAGAGACCCAGTACTTC
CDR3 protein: CASRTSGEETQYF

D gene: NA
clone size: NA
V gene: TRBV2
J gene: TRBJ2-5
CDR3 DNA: TGTGCCAGCCCTAAGCGGGTAGACTTACAAGAGACCCAGTACTTC
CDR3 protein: CASPKRVDLQETQYF

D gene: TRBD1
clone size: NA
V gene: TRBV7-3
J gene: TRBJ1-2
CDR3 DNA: TGTGCCAGCAGCCCCCATCAGGGGGGTGGCTACACCTTC
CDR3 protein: CASSPHQGGGYTF

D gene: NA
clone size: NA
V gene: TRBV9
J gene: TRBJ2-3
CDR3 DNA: TGTGCCAGCAGCGTAGAACAGGGATCTCCCGCAGATACGCAGTATTTT
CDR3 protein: CASSVEQGSPADTQYF